This T cell receptor (beta chain) was obtained from a study of T cell changes during pregnancy in multiple sclerosis. TCRdb's copy holds only in-frame clones and misses some; the assay was immunoSEQ multiplex PCR. The table includes tens of thousands of clones, 85% to 95% detected once. Per germline, CDR1 SNHLY and CDR2 FYNNEI. The CDR3 has 15 amino acids. Trimming removed 2 bases from V and 4 bases from J, with 14 bases in between. The chain links TRBV2 to TRBJ2-5; tentative D call: TRBD1 (6 bases). The starting material was peripheral blood, obtained in the third trimester of pregnancy. This TCR derives from a female donor in good health, enrolled as a control in a pregnancy study. The CDR3 here is CASSEQGLGAETQYF. The CDR3 DNA follows: TGTGCCAGCAGTGAACAGGGGCTGGGTGCAGAGACCCAGTACTTC.